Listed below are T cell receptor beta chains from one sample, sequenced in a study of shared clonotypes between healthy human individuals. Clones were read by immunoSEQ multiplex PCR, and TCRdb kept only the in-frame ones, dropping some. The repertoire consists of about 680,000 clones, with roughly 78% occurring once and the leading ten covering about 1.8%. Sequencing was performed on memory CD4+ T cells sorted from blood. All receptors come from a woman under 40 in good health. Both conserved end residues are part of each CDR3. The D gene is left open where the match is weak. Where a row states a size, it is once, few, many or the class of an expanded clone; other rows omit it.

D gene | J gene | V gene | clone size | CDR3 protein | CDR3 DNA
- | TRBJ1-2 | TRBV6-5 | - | CASSYSTGGYTF | TGTGCCAGCAGTTACTCGACAGGTGGCTACACCTTC
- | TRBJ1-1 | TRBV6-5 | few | CASSSQGLEAFF | TGTGCCAGCAGCTCTCAGGGGCTTGAAGCTTTCTTT
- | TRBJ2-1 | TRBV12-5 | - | CASGIENEQFF | TGTGCTAGTGGTATTGAGAATGAGCAGTTCTTC
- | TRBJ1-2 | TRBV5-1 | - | CASSDPGGLDGYTF | TGCGCCAGCAGCGATCCCGGGGGTCTGGATGGCTACACCTTC
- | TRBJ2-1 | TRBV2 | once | CATGSGSSYNEQFF | TGTGCCACCGGGAGTGGGAGCTCCTACAATGAGCAGTTCTTC
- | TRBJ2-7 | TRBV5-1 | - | CASSWAETTYEQYF | TGCGCCAGCAGTTGGGCGGAAACCACCTACGAGCAGTACTTC
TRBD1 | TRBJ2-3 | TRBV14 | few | CASSPDRGEIADTQYF | TGTGCCAGCAGCCCTGACAGGGGCGAAATCGCAGATACGCAGTATTTT
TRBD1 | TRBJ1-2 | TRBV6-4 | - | CASSERQGVGYGYTF | TGTGCCAGCAGTGAACGCCAGGGGGTTGGCTATGGCTACACCTTC
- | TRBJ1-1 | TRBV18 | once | CASSPPGWGTGTEAFF | TGTGCCAGCTCACCACCCGGGTGGGGAACCGGCACTGAAGCTTTCTTT
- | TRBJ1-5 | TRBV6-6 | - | CASTPSGGVGQPQHF | TGTGCCAGCACCCCGTCCGGGGGTGTAGGGCAGCCCCAGCATTTT
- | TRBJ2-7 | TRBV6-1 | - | CASSVGPLALYEQYF | TGTGCCAGCAGTGTCGGCCCCCTGGCGCTGTACGAGCAGTACTTC
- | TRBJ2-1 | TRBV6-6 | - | CASSYSGRPPRNEQFF | TGTGCCAGCAGTTACTCAGGACGCCCGCCTAGGAATGAGCAGTTCTTC
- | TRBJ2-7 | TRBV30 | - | CAWSSSYEQYF | TGTGCCTGGAGTTCCTCCTACGAGCAGTACTTC
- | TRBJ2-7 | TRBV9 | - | CASSVEIGGEQYF | TGTGCCAGCAGCGTAGAGATCGGAGGGGAGCAGTACTTC
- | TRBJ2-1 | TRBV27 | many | CASSLAAFAYNEQFF | TGTGCCAGCAGTTTAGCAGCGTTTGCCTACAATGAGCAGTTCTTC
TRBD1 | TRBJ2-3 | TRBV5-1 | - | CASSGPTGTEKNTQYF | TGCGCCAGCAGCGGACCGACAGGGACCGAAAAAAATACGCAGTATTTT
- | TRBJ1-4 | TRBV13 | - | CASSLRQGREKLFF | TGTGCCAGCAGCTTACGCCAGGGTCGTGAAAAACTGTTTTTT
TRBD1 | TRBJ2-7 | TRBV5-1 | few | CASSLGTGGLEQYF | TGCGCCAGCAGCTTAGGGACAGGGGGTCTCGAGCAGTACTTC
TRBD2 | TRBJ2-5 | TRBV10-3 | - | CAISGPPGGTQETQYF | TGTGCCATCAGTGGGCCTCCGGGGGGGACGCAAGAGACCCAGTACTTC
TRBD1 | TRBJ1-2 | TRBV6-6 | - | CASSYWGQGANYGYTF | TGTGCCAGCAGTTACTGGGGACAGGGGGCTAACTATGGCTACACCTTC
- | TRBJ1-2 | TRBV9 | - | CASSAGDTGYGYTF | TGTGCCAGCAGCGCCGGGGACACAGGCTATGGCTACACCTTC
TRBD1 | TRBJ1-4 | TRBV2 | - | CASKVGDSLNEKLFF | TGTGCCAGCAAGGTCGGGGACAGCCTCAATGAAAAACTGTTTTTT
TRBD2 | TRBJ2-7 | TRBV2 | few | CASSGPGLGSYEQYF | TGTGCCAGCAGTGGACCGGGACTAGGGTCCTACGAGCAGTACTTC
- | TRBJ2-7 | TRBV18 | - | CASSFLHEQYF | TGTGCCAGCTCATTTCTCCACGAGCAGTACTTC
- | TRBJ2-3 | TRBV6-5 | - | CASSYLSTDTQYF | TGTGCCAGCAGTTACCTGAGCACAGATACGCAGTATTTT
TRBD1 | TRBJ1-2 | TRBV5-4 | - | CASSQGGADYGYTF | TGTGCCAGCAGCCAAGGGGGCGCAGACTATGGCTACACCTTC
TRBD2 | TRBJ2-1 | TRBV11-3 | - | CASSPGTSGYNEQFF | TGTGCCAGCAGCCCCGGGACTAGCGGGTACAATGAGCAGTTCTTC
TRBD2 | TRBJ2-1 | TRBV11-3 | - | CASCSGSSYNEQFF | TGTGCCAGCTGTAGCGGGAGCTCCTACAATGAGCAGTTCTTC
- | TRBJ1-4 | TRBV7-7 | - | CASSLRPGPNEKLFF | TGTGCCAGCAGCCTCCGACCGGGACCGAATGAAAAACTGTTTTTT
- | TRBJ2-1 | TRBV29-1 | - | CSVELHSSYNEQFF | TGCAGCGTTGAACTCCATAGCTCCTACAATGAGCAGTTCTTC